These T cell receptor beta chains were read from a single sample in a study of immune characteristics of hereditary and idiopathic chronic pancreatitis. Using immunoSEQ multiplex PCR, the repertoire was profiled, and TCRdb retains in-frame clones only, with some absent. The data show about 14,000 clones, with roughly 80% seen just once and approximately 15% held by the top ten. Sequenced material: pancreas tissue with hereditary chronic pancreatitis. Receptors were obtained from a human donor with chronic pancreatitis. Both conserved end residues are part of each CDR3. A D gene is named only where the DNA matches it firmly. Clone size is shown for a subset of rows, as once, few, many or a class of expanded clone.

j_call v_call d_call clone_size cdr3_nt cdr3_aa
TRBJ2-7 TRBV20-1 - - TGCAGTGCTAGCGAGGTCTACGAGCAGTACTTC CSASEVYEQYF
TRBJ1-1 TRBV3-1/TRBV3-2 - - TGTGCCAGCAGCCGACTCCAGGGTATAACTGAAGCTTTCTTT CASSRLQGITEAFF
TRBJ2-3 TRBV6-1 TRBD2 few TGTGCCAGCAGTGAACTAGCGGGAGGCCCAGATACGCAGTATTTT CASSELAGGPDTQYF
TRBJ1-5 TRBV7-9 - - TGTGCCAGCAGCCTTACGGACGGCAATCAGCCCCAGCATTTT CASSLTDGNQPQHF
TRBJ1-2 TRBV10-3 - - TGTGCCATCAAAGGGCCTACTAACTATGGCTACACCTTC CAIKGPTNYGYTF
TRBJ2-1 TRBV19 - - TGTGCCAGTAGTATCCGGCGGGACTACAATGAGCAGTTCTTC CASSIRRDYNEQFF
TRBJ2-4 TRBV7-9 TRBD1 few TGTGCCAGCAGCTCCTTGACAGGGACAGACATTCAGTACTTC CASSSLTGTDIQYF
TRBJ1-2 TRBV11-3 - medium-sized TGTGCCAGCAGCTCCCCCCGGCCGGCAGGGAGTAATGGCTACACCTTC CASSSPRPAGSNGYTF
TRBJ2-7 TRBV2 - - TGTGCCAGCAGTGCTACCGTGGTTGGGCAGGAGCAGTACTTC CASSATVVGQEQYF
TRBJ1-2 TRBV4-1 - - TGCGCCAGCAGCCAAGAAGTCCCGGGCACTCTCGGCGGATATGGCTACACCTTC CASSQEVPGTLGGYGYTF
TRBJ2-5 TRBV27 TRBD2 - TGTGCCAGCAGCTACTCTAGCGGGAGTGGTATCGAGACCCAGTACTTC CASSYSSGSGIETQYF
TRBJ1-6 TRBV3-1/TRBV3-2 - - TGTGCCAGCAAGACGAGGGGGGACTCACCCCTCCACTTT CASKTRGDSPLHF
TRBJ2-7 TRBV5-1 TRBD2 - TGCGCCAGCAGCTTAGCGGGAGGGCACTACGAGCAGTACTTC CASSLAGGHYEQYF
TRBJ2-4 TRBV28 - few TGTGCCAGCAGTTTGGGCAGGACCAAAAACATTCAGTACTTC CASSLGRTKNIQYF
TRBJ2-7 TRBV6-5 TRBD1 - TGTGCCAGCAGCGCGGACAGGATCTACGAGCAGTACTTC CASSADRIYEQYF
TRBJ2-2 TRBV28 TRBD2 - TGTGCCAGCAGTCTTTCGACTAGCGGGAGGACCGGGGAGCTGTTTTTT CASSLSTSGRTGELFF